This TCR beta chain was sequenced in a study of blood T cells in healthy people across ages. Study-wide points: Nothing was known about donor CMV status, and this possibly confounded expanded clonotype changes.

A second PCR of about 6 to 11 cycles used a sample-barcoded 5' primer and a J-beta primer mix. TCRdb re-analysed the 5' RACE reads in MiXCR, keeping a single row per CDR3 protein. Of 450,000 to 650,000 distinct CDR3 sequences listed, 24% were seen once; the top ten hold roughly 10%. This clonotype has ten or more counts. What it binds is unknown. CDR1 is MNHNS, CDR2 SASEGT, per germline. The V and J ends lost 5 bases and 0 bases respectively, with 10 bases between them. There are 14 residues in the CDR3. This sample was shared with a second study, whose subject was T cells of mothers and their children. Turning to that study: Extracted RNA, in its entirety, went into cDNA synthesis at roughly 1.4 ug per 15 ul. Per child, around 2.7 million TCR beta CDR3 reads were obtained, against over 10 million per mother. Unrelated mother-child pairs always had slightly, but never significantly, lower normalized overlap than related pairs.

The TCR comes from a boy between 10 and 17 years old in good health. The rearrangement links TRBV6-1 to TRBJ1-1; no firm D call. Sequenced sample: blood. The CDR3 nucleotides are TGTGCCAGCAGTCTAGGTATCGTGAACACTGAAGCTTTCTTT. This codes for CASSLGIVNTEAFF.